The subject of this entry is one TCR beta chain. There is no known antigen for this receptor. Per-base qualities were not stored, and no clone one base away is much larger. This specimen includes other DNA sequences encoding the same CDR3. TCRbeta CDR3 regions were amplified from genomic DNA using the immunoSEQ Assay, a bias-controlled multiplex PCR. From the authors' description of their analysis: Nucleated cell counts per sample were estimated from amplification of reference gene primers within the assay. Sequence reads were collapsed and filtered to measure the absolute abundance of every unique TCRbeta CDR3 rearrangement. For each sample, productive Simpson clonality was calculated by taking the square root of Simpson's diversity index across productive rearrangements. TCRdb stores this immuneACCESS table with in-frame sequences only. Part of the clones is absent; in the studies checked, under half of the shortfall reflects unresolved V genes, and no reason is known for the rest. V, J and clone size reflect that table, while D and trimming were determined from the DNA. The sample table lists about 260,000 clones, 75% to 90% of them with a count of one. 2.2% of the sample is taken by the ten largest.

Via the germline V gene, CDR1 is LGHNA and CDR2 YSLEER. For this chain, trimming is 1 base at the V end and 4 bases at the J end, and the number of junction bases without a gene match is 1. The CDR3 holds 15 amino acids from the cysteine to the phenylalanine. This entry keeps only the CDR3 DNA: 45 bases, framed from base 1. The sample comes from a study of blood T cell repertoires in COVID-19 (dated by TCRdb to 2020 to 2021). About the study as a whole: Samples from collaborators originated in the United States, Italy and Spain and spanned both the acute and convalescent phases of COVID-19. The material from the prospective study consisted of cDNA or gDNA derived from T cells, B-cell-depleted T cells, or PBMCs. Samples came from the ongoing ImmuneRACE study (first 160 participants) plus 1,254 subjects from 6 global collaborators. Where HLA class I and class II types were available, the types were taken from metadata supplied by the sample provider, not from assay-based typing. Subjects who had been exposed to COVID-19, were actively infected with it, or had recovered from it provided the deeply sampled blood TCRbeta repertoires that made up the dataset. The repertoires were released in a freely available public database intended as a resource for research on the immune response to SARS-CoV-2. The sample metadata nearly always contained a de-identified subject ID, COVID-19 status, age in years and sex.

What the study reported, not specific to this receptor: Clinical and demographic metadata were provided uncurated, with the amount varying by source and participant.

Another Seattle source contributed samples from volunteer blood donors who had recovered from COVID-19. Each collaborating institution followed its own protocols to collect whole blood in K2EDTA tubes. For TCRbeta analysis, collaborator samples were shipped as frozen whole blood, as isolated PBMCs, or as DNA extracted from either sample type. Sequenced input: peripheral blood. The receptor's source is a woman in her fifties or sixties who had recovered from COVID-19. Here the chain combines TRBV4-3 and TRBJ2-7; TRBD2 lines up with 13 middle nucleotides. The DNA sequence is TGCGCCAGCAGCCAAGGACTAGCGGGAGGATACGAGCAGTACTTC. The resulting protein is CASSQGLAGGYEQYF.